This T cell receptor beta chain emerged from a study of shared T cell receptors in the human thymus listed by TCRdb under 2021. Concerning the study at large: The study examined how the human thymus generates shared, self-reactive T-cell receptor alpha chains.

CDR1 and CDR2 were assigned from the germline V gene as SGHNT and YENEEA. Taken from cysteine to phenylalanine, the CDR3 has 16 residues. Left in the record is the CDR3 DNA by itself, 48 bases read in frame from the first base. V loses 4 bases of germline sequence and J loses 6 bases, and the interval between the two ends is 22 bases. Library generation was performed with the immunoSEQ multiplex PCR assay. What TCRdb holds here is the immuneACCESS table cut down to in-frame rearrangements. Part of the clones is not present; checked against another copy, under half of the missing clones reflect an unresolved V gene, and the others are unexplained. The sample includes hundreds of thousands of clones, with 85% to 90% observed a single time. In total, the top ten clones hold 0.0085% to 0.012% of the sample. Note on this clone: No antigen is known for it. Within one base of it there is no much larger clone, and no base qualities were kept.

These records were also assigned to another study, of human thymus T cells. The second study reports: Immunologically healthy infants undergoing open corrective cardiac surgery for congenital heart defects in Finland were used as donors. Thymus tissue was collected as surgical resects that were removed during corrective cardiac surgery. Biased V and J gene segment usage appeared to be present in both thymic and peripheral blood repertoires. The related research found that thymic TCR repertoires overlapped highly between unrelated individuals. The study described the TCR alpha and beta repertoires in about eight infant thymus samples and a few matching peripheral blood samples. Donor ages ranging from about 6 to 250 days were recorded, and over 5 male and a couple of female infants were included in the cohort. After being mechanically released from the tissue, thymocytes were kept at -70 degrees C in pellets of about 8.5-32 million cells. A QIAsymphony instrument was used to extract genomic DNA from the frozen cell pellets. TCRB and TCRAD loci were amplified from a standardized quantity of quality-controlled genomic DNA using the immunoSEQ multiplex PCR assay. The V(D)J region was spanned by amplicons of a length sufficient to cover the CDR3 and to identify V and J genes. The commercial immunoSEQ service was used to sequence amplicons on an Illumina platform. Primer bias and sequencing errors were corrected using previously described methods, and TCRAD and TCRB definitions followed the IMGT database. immunoSEQ Analyzer 3.0 and VDJTools were used for repertoire analysis, which covered basic statistics, V/J segment usage, diversity estimates, rarefaction and pairwise overlap. Diversity was estimated using the Chao1, ChaoE, Efron-Thisted, Shannon and inverse Simpson indices, and was also estimated on datasets down-sampled to the size of the smallest sample. Repertoire overlap was determined by strict matching of CDR3 nucleotide sequence, V gene and J gene, and Jaccard-based multidimensional scaling clustering was applied. On average, roughly 810,000 unique TCRB clonotypes were obtained from thymus samples, compared with about 84,000 from blood samples.

This sequence was found in a boy under three years old with a congenital heart defect. Donor details come from another sample of the same person, matched by shared clones. The chain is assembled from TRBV11-3 and TRBJ2-7; D gene: possibly TRBD2, on 6 matching bases. The sequenced sample consisted of thymocytes. The bases are TGTGCCAGCAGCTCGGTCGGGGGTCCGCCCCGTGGCGAGCAGTACTTC. Its amino acids are CASSSVGGPPRGEQYF.